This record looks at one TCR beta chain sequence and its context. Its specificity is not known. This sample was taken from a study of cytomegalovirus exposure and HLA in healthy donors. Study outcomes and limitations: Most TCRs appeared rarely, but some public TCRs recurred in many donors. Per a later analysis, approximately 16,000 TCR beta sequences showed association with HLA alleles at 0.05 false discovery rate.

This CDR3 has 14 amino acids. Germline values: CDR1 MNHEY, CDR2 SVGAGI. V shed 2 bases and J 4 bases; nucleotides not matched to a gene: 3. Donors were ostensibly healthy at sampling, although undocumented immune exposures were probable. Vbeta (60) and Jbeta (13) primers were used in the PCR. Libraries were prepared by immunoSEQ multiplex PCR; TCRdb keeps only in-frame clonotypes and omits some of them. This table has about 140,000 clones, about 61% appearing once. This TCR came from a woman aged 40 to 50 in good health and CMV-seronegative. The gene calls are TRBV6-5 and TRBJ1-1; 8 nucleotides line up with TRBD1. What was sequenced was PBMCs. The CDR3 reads CASSYLTGGTEAFF. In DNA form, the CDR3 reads TGTGCCAGCAGTTACCTTACAGGGGGCACTGAAGCTTTCTTT.